Following are 9 T cell receptor beta chains from one sample sequenced in a study of OX40 agonist ivuxolimab in advanced cancers. Measured with immunoSEQ multiplex PCR; TCRdb has only the in-frame clones, and not every one. The sample holds tens of thousands of clones, roughly 84% seen once. The specimen comprised CD4+ or CD8+ T cells sorted from blood, sampled in a trial of the OX40 agonist ivuxolimab. The receptors derive from an adult with an advanced solid tumor such as melanoma, head and neck, liver or kidney cancer.

The V and J genes are TRBV28 and TRBJ2-7; 10 bases line up with TRBD2. V was pared by 2 bases and J by 2 bases, with 6 bases of the junction left unmatched. Per germline, CDR1 MDHEN and CDR2 SYDVKM. The CDR3 is made up of 16 amino acids. CDR3 DNA: TGTGCCAGCAGTTTACACCTAGCGGGGGTAACCTACGAGCAGTACTTC. This gives the protein CASSLHLAGVTYEQYF.

This chain joins TRBV27 and TRBJ2-1; 7 positions match TRBD2. This CDR3 has 13 amino acids. V lost 6 bases to trimming and J lost 5 bases; unmatched junction nucleotides: 4. CDR1 and CDR2 (germline): MNHEY, SMNVEV (reference sequence). The CDR3 spells CASRGLEDNEQFF. Written as DNA, the CDR3 is TGTGCCAGCAGAGGACTAGAAGACAATGAGCAGTTCTTC.

This chain links TRBV5-1 with TRBJ1-1; the D is unclear. This CDR3 is built from 16 residues. Trimming pared 1 base from V and 4 bases from J, leaving 17 bases between. Germline CDR1 SGHRS, CDR2 YFSETQ. CDR3 loop: CASSLNDAVPGTEAFF. CDR3 nucleotide sequence: TGCGCCAGCAGCTTGAACGACGCAGTTCCGGGCACTGAAGCTTTCTTT.

The CDR3 nucleotides are TGTGCCAGCAGCCTCGGCGGGACTAGCGACGGTGAGCAGTTCTTC. Translated: CASSLGGTSDGEQFF. The chain couples TRBV6-6 to TRBJ2-1; 10 positions agree with TRBD2. Germline V lookup: CDR1 MNHNY, CDR2 SVGAGI (reference sequence). This CDR3 is built from 15 residues. With V trimmed by 6 bases and J by 9 bases, 11 bases remained unmatched.

The chain has TRBV18 and TRBJ2-5, with a possible D match to TRBD2 (5 bases). Trimming pared 0 bases from V and 4 bases from J, leaving 12 bases between. Germline assignment: CDR1 KGHSH and CDR2 LQKENI. The CDR3 is 15 residues long. The CDR3 sequence: CASSPPNGEGETQYF. The CDR3 DNA reads TGTGCCAGCTCACCACCGAACGGTGAGGGAGAGACCCAGTACTTC.

The genes are TRBV4-1 and TRBJ2-3; 7 positions agree with TRBD2. There are 20 residues in the CDR3. J gave up 4 bases and V 0 bases, and 19 bases lay outside the gene matches. Germline CDR1 and CDR2: MGHRA and YSYEKL. In nucleotides, the CDR3 is TGCGCCAGCAGCCAAGAAAGCCCGAGGTCGGGGGGAGGAGTGGCAGATACGCAGTATTTT. Translating it yields CASSQESPRSGGGVADTQYF.

The chain joins TRBV14 to TRBJ2-7; D is possibly TRBD2 (5 bases). The CDR3 runs 11 residues. Trimming left V 3 bases short and J 9 bases short, with 9 bases between. Germline V gives CDR1 SGHDN, CDR2 FVKESK. CDR3 protein: CASSHGILQYF. For the CDR3, the DNA is TGTGCCAGCAGCCACGGGATACTGCAGTACTTC.

This chain uses TRBV11-2 with TRBJ1-2, with a tentative D call TRBD1 (5 bases). Trimming stripped 5 bases from V and 3 bases from J, with 16 bases between. The germline CDR1 and CDR2 sequences are SGHAT and FQNNGV. There are 15 residues in the CDR3. For the CDR3, the DNA is TGTGCCAGCAGCCGAGGATCAGGGTGGGACTATGGCTACACCTTC. It is translated as CASSRGSGWDYGYTF.

The chain recombines TRBV6-1 with TRBJ2-7; 10 bases are shared with TRBD1. The germline CDR1 and CDR2 sequences are MNHNS and SASEGT. This CDR3 contains 13 residues. V trimming: 6 bases; J trimming: 5 bases; junction bases outside the gene matches: 4. The CDR3 DNA sequence: TGTGCCAGCAGGGGACAGGGGATCCACGAGCAGTACTTC. It is translated as CASRGQGIHEQYF.